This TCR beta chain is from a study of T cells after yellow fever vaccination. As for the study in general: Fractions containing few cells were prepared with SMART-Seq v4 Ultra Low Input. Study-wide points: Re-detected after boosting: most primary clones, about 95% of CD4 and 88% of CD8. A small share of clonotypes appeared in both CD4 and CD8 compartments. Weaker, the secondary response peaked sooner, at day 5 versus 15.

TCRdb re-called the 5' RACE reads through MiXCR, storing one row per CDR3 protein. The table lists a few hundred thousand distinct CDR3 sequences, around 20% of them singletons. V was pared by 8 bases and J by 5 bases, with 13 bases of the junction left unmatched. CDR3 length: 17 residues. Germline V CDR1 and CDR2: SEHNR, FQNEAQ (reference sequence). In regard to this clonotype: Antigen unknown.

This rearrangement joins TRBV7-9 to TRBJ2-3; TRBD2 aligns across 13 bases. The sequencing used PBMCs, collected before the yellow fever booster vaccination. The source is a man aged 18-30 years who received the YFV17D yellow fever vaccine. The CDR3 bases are TGTGCCAGCGAGGCGCTTACTAGCGGGGGGGCCTTAGATACGCAGTATTTT. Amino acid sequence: CASEALTSGGALDTQYF. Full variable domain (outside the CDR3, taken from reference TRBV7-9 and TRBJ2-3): DTGVSQNPRHKITKRGQNVTFRCDPISEHNRLYWYRQTLGQGPEFLTYFQNEAQLEKSRLLSDRFSAERPKGSFSTLEIQRTEQGDSAMYLCASEALTSGGALDTQYFGPGTRLTVL.